This TCR beta chain derives from a study of cytomegalovirus exposure and HLA in healthy donors. CDR1 and CDR2 (germline): SGDLS, YYNGEE. The CDR3 runs 13 residues. J lost 7 bases, V lost 0 bases, and 1 base had no gene match. The PCR was carried out with 60 Vbeta primers and 13 Jbeta primers. The data were produced by immunoSEQ multiplex PCR, yet TCRdb's version contains in-frame clones alone and is incomplete. The sample consists of approximately 150,000 clones, just over 70% of them appearing once. The chain couples TRBV9 to TRBJ1-2; 9 bases fit TRBD1. Sequencing was carried out using PBMCs. The sequence was collected from a man younger than 35 in good health and CMV-seropositive. The chain's CDR3 is CASSVEDRGGYTF. The CDR3 bases are TGTGCCAGCAGCGTAGAGGACAGGGGTGGCTACACCTTC.